A selection of T cell receptor beta chains follows, all from one sample in a study of blood T cell repertoires in COVID-19. Only in-frame clones appear in the TCRdb table, and some are missing; sequencing was by immunoSEQ multiplex PCR. This table has about 140,000 clones, about 81% appearing once. Sequencing was done on a sample of peripheral blood. The source of these receptors is a woman over 75 with acute or convalescent COVID-19. Each CDR3 is given with its conserved first and last residue. The order of the fields is D gene, J gene, clone size, V gene, CDR3 DNA, CDR3 protein. A D gene is named only where the DNA matches it firmly. The size field is filled for only some rows; it gives once, few, many or a size class.

. TRBJ2-2 . TRBV7-7 TGTGCCAGCAGCTTAGGGGCAGCCTCGAACACCGGGGAGCTGTTTTTT CASSLGAASNTGELFF
. TRBJ2-5 . TRBV3-1/TRBV3-2 TGTGCCAGCAGCCTTGGGGGCGCAGAGACCCAGTACTTC CASSLGGAETQYF
. TRBJ2-3 . TRBV28 TGTGCCAGCCAAAGACGGGGGAGCACAGATACGCAGTATTTT CASQRRGSTDTQYF
. TRBJ2-3 . TRBV20-1 TGCAGTGCTAGGGCGGCAGATACGCAGTATTTT CSARAADTQYF
TRBD2 TRBJ2-1 . TRBV7-8 TGTGCCAGCAGCCCCATGCTAGCGGGGGGCTACAATGAGCAGTTCTTC CASSPMLAGGYNEQFF
. TRBJ1-1 once TRBV9 TGTGCCAGCAGCGTAAGCGGCGGCACTGAAGCTTTCTTT CASSVSGGTEAFF
. TRBJ2-7 . TRBV10-3 TGTGCCATCAGTGGAAACCGGGACATCTTCGAGTACGAGCAGTACTTC CAISGNRDIFEYEQYF
TRBD1 TRBJ1-5 . TRBV5-1 TGCGCCAGCAGCTTGGGGGGACAGGGGTCTGGGCAGCCCCAGCATTTT CASSLGGQGSGQPQHF
. TRBJ2-2 once TRBV21-1 TGTGCCAGCCGTAGTCTTCGGACAGGGGAGTACACCGGGGAGCTGTTTTTT CASRSLRTGEYTGELFF
TRBD2 TRBJ2-5 . TRBV2 TGTGCCAGCAGTGAAAAGGTGACAATGGGACTAGCAGGGGAGACCCAGTACTTC CASSEKVTMGLAGETQYF
. TRBJ2-7 . TRBV4-1 TGCGCCAGCAGCCAGATCCGGGACTCCTACGAGCAGTACTTC CASSQIRDSYEQYF
. TRBJ2-3 . TRBV7-9 TGTGCCAGCAGCTTATTCGGTTCAGATACGCAGTATTTT CASSLFGSDTQYF
. TRBJ1-6 . TRBV27 TGTGCCAGCAGTTGGCCGAATTCACCCCTCCACTTT CASSWPNSPLHF
TRBD1 TRBJ1-1 . TRBV5-1 TGCGCCAGCAGCTTGGTTCCGGGACAGGGGTATTTGAACACTGAAGCTTTCTTT CASSLVPGQGYLNTEAFF
. TRBJ1-6 . TRBV11-2 TGTGCCAGCAGCCCGCGGCGGGTTGGGGTGGGTAATTCACCCCTCCACTTT CASSPRRVGVGNSPLHF
. TRBJ2-5 . TRBV6-2/TRBV6-3 TGTGCCAGCAGCACACATTCAGGGTCCCAAGAGACCCAGTACTTC CASSTHSGSQETQYF
. TRBJ2-1 . TRBV19 TGTGCCAGTAGTATAGTCCCGGGTCTCTACAATGAGCAGTTCTTC CASSIVPGLYNEQFF
TRBD2 TRBJ2-3 . TRBV28 TGTGCCAGCAGTTTCGGTAGCGGGAGTTCGATTGATACGCAGTATTTT CASSFGSGSSIDTQYF
. TRBJ1-1 . TRBV7-9 TGTGCCAGCAGCCGAGGGAACACTGAAGCTTTCTTT CASSRGNTEAFF
. TRBJ1-4 . TRBV9 TGTGCCAGCAGCGTACCTGGGGCAGGGGAAAAACTGTTTTTT CASSVPGAGEKLFF
. TRBJ2-7 . TRBV5-1 TGCGCCAGCAGCTCGACAGACCACCCCGAGCAGTACTTC CASSSTDHPEQYF
. TRBJ2-3 . TRBV5-8 TGTGCCAGCAGCTTGTGGGAGATGGGCACAGATACGCAGTATTTT CASSLWEMGTDTQYF
TRBD2 TRBJ2-1 . TRBV6-5 TGTGCCAGCAGGCCGGGAGGGAGCTCCTACAATGAGCAGTTCTTC CASRPGGSSYNEQFF
. TRBJ1-4 . TRBV28 TGTGCCAGCAGCTCAGGGGTACGGGAAAAACTGTTTTTT CASSSGVREKLFF
. TRBJ2-3 . TRBV30 TGTGCCTGGAGTGTACTGAAGAGTACGCAGTATTTT CAWSVLKSTQYF
TRBD1 TRBJ2-2 . TRBV5-4 TGTGCCAGCAGCCTACAGGGGAGCCACGGGGAGCTGTTTTTT CASSLQGSHGELFF
TRBD2 TRBJ2-7 . TRBV7-9 TGTGCCAGCAGCTCTTCACAGCGGGGACTAGCGGGAGACTACGAGCAGTACTTC CASSSSQRGLAGDYEQYF
. TRBJ2-3 few TRBV6-2/TRBV6-3 TGTGCCAGCAGTTACTGGGGACTCGCGGGGCCAGATACGCAGTATTTT CASSYWGLAGPDTQYF
TRBD2 TRBJ2-1 . TRBV27 TGTGCCAGCAGTCCCTCTAGCGGGGACTCCTACAATGAGCAGTTCTTC CASSPSSGDSYNEQFF
. TRBJ2-1 few TRBV29-1 TGCAGCTCCTCAAGGGGGGGTGAGCAGTTCTTC CSSSRGGEQFF
. TRBJ1-1 . TRBV6-5 TGTGCCAGCAGTTACTTATCTGAAGCTTTCTTT CASSYLSEAFF
TRBD2 TRBJ2-5 . TRBV24-1 TGTGCCACCAGTGACCCGACTAGCGGAGGAGAGACCCAGTACTTC CATSDPTSGGETQYF
TRBD1 TRBJ2-5 . TRBV15 TGTGCCACCAGCAGGGGAGTAGGGGGCAGTTTTGGGGAGACCCAGTACTTC CATSRGVGGSFGETQYF
. TRBJ2-2 . TRBV7-9 TGTGCCATCTCGGTTCCCCCCAACGGGGAGCTGTTTTTT CAISVPPNGELFF
. TRBJ2-5 . TRBV5-4 TGTGCCAGCAGCTTGGGCGGGACTGGAGAGACCCAGTACTTC CASSLGGTGETQYF
. TRBJ1-4 . TRBV28 TGTGCCAGCAGTTTATTGTCCGGAGGAGATGAAAAACTGTTTTTT CASSLLSGGDEKLFF
. TRBJ1-1 . TRBV10-3 TGTGCCATCACTAGGGGCTTGAACACTGAAGCTTTCTTT CAITRGLNTEAFF
TRBD1 TRBJ1-6 . TRBV5-4 TGTGCCAGCAGCTACCGTCCGGGACAGGGGGGCTCACCCCTCCACTTT CASSYRPGQGGSPLHF
. TRBJ2-5 . TRBV2 TGTGCCAGCGGAGTGGGTGGTACATCCGAGACCCAGTACTTC CASGVGGTSETQYF
TRBD1 TRBJ1-1 . TRBV5-1 TGCGCCAGCAGCTTATTGACAGGGAGGATTGCAAGCACTGAAGCTTTCTTT CASSLLTGRIASTEAFF
TRBD2 TRBJ2-7 once TRBV28 TGTGCCAGCAGCCCGGGGGGACAGCAGTACTTC CASSPGGQQYF
. TRBJ1-5 . TRBV15 TGTGCCACCAGCAGAGATTGGTCGGTAAGCAATCAGCCCCAGCATTTT CATSRDWSVSNQPQHF
. TRBJ1-5 . TRBV2 TGTGCCAGCGGTACGGAGGGCGATCAGCCCCAGCATTTT CASGTEGDQPQHF
TRBD1 TRBJ1-4 . TRBV18 TGTGCCAGCTCATCCCCCCCGGGACAGTCGAAACTGTTTTTT CASSSPPGQSKLFF
TRBD2 TRBJ2-3 . TRBV19 TGTGCCAGTAGAGCGCGGGGGGGCTGGACAGATACGCAGTATTTT CASRARGGWTDTQYF
. TRBJ2-3 . TRBV10-3 TGTGCCATCAGTGGTGCCCGGGGGACTAGCACAGATACGCAGTATTTT CAISGARGTSTDTQYF
TRBD2 TRBJ2-3 . TRBV27 TGTGCCAGCAGTCGACTAGCGGTTGGAGATACGCAGTATTTT CASSRLAVGDTQYF
. TRBJ1-3 . TRBV5-6 TGTGCCAGCAGTTCCGACAGCTCTGGAAACACCATATATTTT CASSSDSSGNTIYF
. TRBJ1-1 once TRBV7-3 TGTGCCAGCAGCCTTGGGCAGGGGAACACTGAAGCTTTCTTT CASSLGQGNTEAFF
TRBD1 TRBJ1-2 . TRBV11-2 TGTGCCAGCAGCTCTCCCAGGACAGGTCTTAACTATGGCTACACCTTC CASSSPRTGLNYGYTF
TRBD1 TRBJ2-1 . TRBV24-1 TGTGCCACCAGTGATATGACAGGGTTATCAGACAATGAGCAGTTCTTC CATSDMTGLSDNEQFF
. TRBJ2-3 . TRBV27 TGTGCCAGCAGTTTCTCGACAGGTGAATGGACAGATACGCAGTATTTT CASSFSTGEWTDTQYF
. TRBJ2-5 . TRBV28 TGTGCCAGCAGCCAAGATTTTGTTCGACTTTCGGAGTGGGAGACCCAGTACTTC CASSQDFVRLSEWETQYF
TRBD1 TRBJ1-1 . TRBV19 TGTGCCAGTAGTATCGGGAGGGGGCAGGCCCCGGCTGAAGCTTTCTTT CASSIGRGQAPAEAFF
TRBD1 TRBJ1-6 few TRBV4-2 TGTGCCAGCAGCCGCCGCCCCAGGACAGGGGTTAATTCACCCCTCCACTTT CASSRRPRTGVNSPLHF